This T cell receptor (beta chain) was observed in a study of blood T cells in healthy people across ages. Between the trimmed V and J ends, which lost 1 base and 4 bases, there was a span of 11 bases. The CDR3 covers 14 residues. The germline V gene encodes CDR1 SGDLS and CDR2 YYNGEE. Turning to this clonotype: A read error may explain this, as a much larger clone is one base away.

Together with a sample-barcoded 5' primer, a J-beta primer mix was included in a second PCR lasting about 7 to 11 cycles. TCRdb itself ran the 5' RACE reads through MiXCR, one entry per CDR3 protein. Here the sample spans roughly 500,000 distinct CDR3 sequences, 27% being singletons. The specimen was blood. The chain combines TRBV9 with TRBJ2-5; D is perhaps TRBD2 (6 bases). The receptor comes from an older woman in good health. The DNA of the CDR3 is TGTGCCAGCAGCGTACCGCGGGGCCCAGAGACCCAGTACTTC. Encoded protein: CASSVPRGPETQYF.